Listed below are T cell receptor beta chains from one sample, sequenced in a study of shared clonotypes between healthy human individuals. Method: immunoSEQ multiplex PCR; TCRdb's copy keeps in-frame clones and lacks some. The sample has around 1.4 million clones; approximately 98.5% are singletons. The sequencing input was naive CD4+ T cells sorted from blood. The receptors were gathered from a man aged 25-45 years in good health. CDR3s include the opening cysteine and the closing phenylalanine or tryptophan. D genes are given only for firm matches. A clone size is listed for some rows: how often the clone was seen (once, few, many), or a class if it is expanded.

D: TRBD2; V: TRBV2; size: .; J: TRBJ2-1; CDR3: CASSQLAGTYNEQFF; DNA: TGTGCCAGCAGTCAACTAGCGGGCACCTACAATGAGCAGTTCTTC
D: .; V: TRBV5-1; size: .; J: TRBJ2-5; CDR3: CASTSFGTEETQYF; DNA: TGCGCCAGCACCTCATTCGGGACGGAAGAGACCCAGTACTTC
D: .; V: TRBV5-4; size: .; J: TRBJ1-5; CDR3: CASSSGTAAGQPQHF; DNA: TGTGCCAGCAGCTCGGGGACGGCGGCGGGACAGCCCCAGCATTTT
D: .; V: TRBV19; size: few; J: TRBJ1-1; CDR3: CASSIRGTEAFF; DNA: TGTGCCAGTAGTATCCGGGGGACTGAAGCTTTCTTT
D: .; V: TRBV7-8; size: .; J: TRBJ1-1; CDR3: CASSLVGAGPPEAFF; DNA: TGTGCCAGCAGCTTAGTTGGGGCAGGACCTCCTGAAGCTTTCTTT
D: .; V: TRBV10-1; size: .; J: TRBJ1-1; CDR3: CASREVPAAEAFF; DNA: TGCGCCAGCAGGGAGGTGCCAGCGGCTGAAGCTTTCTTT
D: .; V: TRBV5-1; size: .; J: TRBJ2-1; CDR3: CASSLATTYNEQFF; DNA: TGCGCCAGCAGCTTAGCGACCACCTACAATGAGCAGTTCTTC
D: TRBD2; V: TRBV7-2; size: .; J: TRBJ2-1; CDR3: CASSPRRTSPEQFF; DNA: TGTGCCAGCAGCCCCCGTCGGACTAGTCCTGAGCAGTTCTTC
D: TRBD1; V: TRBV11-2; size: .; J: TRBJ1-1; CDR3: CASSITGGTEAFF; DNA: TGTGCCAGCAGCATAACAGGGGGCACTGAAGCTTTCTTT
D: TRBD2; V: TRBV7-9; size: .; J: TRBJ2-7; CDR3: CASSPGLAGTYEQYF; DNA: TGTGCCAGCAGCCCCGGACTAGCGGGCACCTACGAGCAGTACTTC
D: .; V: TRBV5-1; size: .; J: TRBJ2-7; CDR3: CASSLGSALVTYEQYF; DNA: TGCGCCAGCAGCTTGGGGTCCGCACTGGTTACCTACGAGCAGTACTTC
D: .; V: TRBV6-5; size: .; J: TRBJ2-5; CDR3: CASSYSQIQETQYF; DNA: TGTGCCAGCAGTTACTCTCAGATTCAAGAGACCCAGTACTTC
D: .; V: TRBV19; size: .; J: TRBJ1-1; CDR3: CASSIVGVNTEAFF; DNA: TGTGCCAGTAGTATAGTGGGTGTGAACACTGAAGCTTTCTTT
D: TRBD1; V: TRBV2; size: .; J: TRBJ2-7; CDR3: CAARQGFIYEQYF; DNA: TGTGCCGCCAGACAGGGATTCATATACGAGCAGTACTTC
D: TRBD1; V: TRBV7-9; size: .; J: TRBJ2-3; CDR3: CASRWDRDPDTQYF; DNA: TGTGCCAGCAGGTGGGACAGGGATCCAGATACGCAGTATTTT
D: .; V: TRBV28; size: .; J: TRBJ1-3; CDR3: CASSSHTNAGNTIYF; DNA: TGTGCCAGCAGTTCTCACACGAACGCTGGAAACACCATATATTTT
D: .; V: TRBV29-1; size: .; J: TRBJ2-7; CDR3: CSVMDSSTFLVHEQYF; DNA: TGCAGCGTTATGGACAGCTCGACCTTCCTGGTCCACGAGCAGTACTTC
D: TRBD2; V: TRBV5-1; size: .; J: TRBJ2-1; CDR3: CASSLKLTSPDEQFF; DNA: TGCGCCAGCAGCTTGAAACTGACTAGCCCCGATGAGCAGTTCTTC
D: TRBD2; V: TRBV18; size: .; J: TRBJ2-2; CDR3: CASSPQTSGTTNTGELFF; DNA: TGTGCCAGCTCACCTCAAACTAGCGGGACTACGAACACCGGGGAGCTGTTTTTT
D: .; V: TRBV12-5; size: .; J: TRBJ2-6; CDR3: CASGLLHGPGANVLTF; DNA: TGTGCTAGTGGTTTGCTCCATGGTCCTGGGGCCAACGTCCTGACTTTC
D: .; V: TRBV7-9; size: .; J: TRBJ2-7; CDR3: CASSSPGAGWNEQYF; DNA: TGTGCCAGCAGCTCCCCCGGGGCGGGCTGGAACGAGCAGTACTTC
D: .; V: TRBV29-1; size: once; J: TRBJ2-5; CDR3: CSGNRAPGTQYF; DNA: TGCAGCGGCAACCGGGCCCCAGGGACCCAGTACTTC
D: .; V: TRBV7-9; size: .; J: TRBJ1-1; CDR3: CASSIGTEAFF; DNA: TGTGCCAGCAGCATAGGGACTGAAGCTTTCTTT
D: TRBD2; V: TRBV6-1; size: .; J: TRBJ2-7; CDR3: CASNPLAGGSYEQYF; DNA: TGTGCCAGCAACCCACTAGCGGGAGGATCCTACGAGCAGTACTTC
D: .; V: TRBV5-1; size: .; J: TRBJ2-1; CDR3: CASSLAPSSYNEQFF; DNA: TGCGCCAGCAGCTTGGCGCCCAGCTCCTACAATGAGCAGTTCTTC
D: .; V: TRBV6-5; size: .; J: TRBJ1-5; CDR3: CASSIFRSNQPQHF; DNA: TGTGCCAGCAGTATATTTCGTAGCAATCAGCCCCAGCATTTT
D: .; V: TRBV5-1; size: .; J: TRBJ1-2; CDR3: CASSLTTTEGYGYTF; DNA: TGCGCCAGCAGCTTAACCACGACGGAGGGCTATGGCTACACCTTC
D: TRBD2; V: TRBV18; size: .; J: TRBJ2-3; CDR3: CASSPLAARDTQYF; DNA: TGTGCCAGCTCACCGCTAGCGGCCCGAGATACGCAGTATTTT
D: .; V: TRBV7-2; size: .; J: TRBJ1-5; CDR3: CASSLDGSGYQPQHF; DNA: TGTGCCAGCAGCTTAGACGGATCGGGGTACCAGCCCCAGCATTTT
D: .; V: TRBV6-5; size: .; J: TRBJ2-1; CDR3: CASSYSISTLNEQFF; DNA: TGTGCCAGCAGTTACTCGATCTCTACGTTAAATGAGCAGTTCTTC
D: .; V: TRBV5-4; size: .; J: TRBJ2-5; CDR3: CASSLVGAEETQYF; DNA: TGTGCCAGCAGCTTGGTAGGGGCCGAAGAGACCCAGTACTTC
D: .; V: TRBV5-1; size: .; J: TRBJ2-5; CDR3: CASSLSGAPTTQESQYF; DNA: TGCGCCAGCAGCTTGTCAGGGGCGCCAACTACCCAAGAGTCCCAGTACTTC
D: .; V: TRBV5-1; size: .; J: TRBJ2-5; CDR3: CASSPAQGGSMETQYF; DNA: TGCGCCAGCAGCCCCGCCCAGGGGGGCAGTATGGAGACCCAGTACTTC
D: TRBD2; V: TRBV7-2; size: .; J: TRBJ2-7; CDR3: CASGTSGRLTYEQYF; DNA: TGTGCCAGCGGGACTAGCGGGAGATTGACCTACGAGCAGTACTTC
D: .; V: TRBV6-5; size: .; J: TRBJ1-1; CDR3: CASSPGSPLNTEAFF; DNA: TGTGCCAGCAGCCCTGGGTCGCCGTTGAACACTGAAGCTTTCTTT
D: TRBD1; V: TRBV11-2; size: .; J: TRBJ1-2; CDR3: CASTWVSGQGLPRYGYTF; DNA: TGTGCCAGCACATGGGTCTCGGGACAGGGGCTCCCACGCTATGGCTACACCTTC
D: .; V: TRBV2; size: .; J: TRBJ2-5; CDR3: CASSEDGTSQETQYF; DNA: TGTGCCAGCAGTGAGGATGGGACCTCCCAAGAGACCCAGTACTTC